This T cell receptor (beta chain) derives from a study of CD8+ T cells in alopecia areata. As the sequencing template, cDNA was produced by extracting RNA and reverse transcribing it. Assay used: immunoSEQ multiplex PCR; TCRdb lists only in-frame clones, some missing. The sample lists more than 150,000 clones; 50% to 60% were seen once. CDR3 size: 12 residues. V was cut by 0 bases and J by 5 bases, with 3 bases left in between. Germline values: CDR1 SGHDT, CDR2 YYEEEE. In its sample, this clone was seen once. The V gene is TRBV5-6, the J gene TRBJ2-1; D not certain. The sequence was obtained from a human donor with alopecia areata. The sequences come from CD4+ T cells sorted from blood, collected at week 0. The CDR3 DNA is TGTGCCAGCAGCTTGGTGGACAATGAGCAGTTCTTC. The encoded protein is CASSLVDNEQFF.